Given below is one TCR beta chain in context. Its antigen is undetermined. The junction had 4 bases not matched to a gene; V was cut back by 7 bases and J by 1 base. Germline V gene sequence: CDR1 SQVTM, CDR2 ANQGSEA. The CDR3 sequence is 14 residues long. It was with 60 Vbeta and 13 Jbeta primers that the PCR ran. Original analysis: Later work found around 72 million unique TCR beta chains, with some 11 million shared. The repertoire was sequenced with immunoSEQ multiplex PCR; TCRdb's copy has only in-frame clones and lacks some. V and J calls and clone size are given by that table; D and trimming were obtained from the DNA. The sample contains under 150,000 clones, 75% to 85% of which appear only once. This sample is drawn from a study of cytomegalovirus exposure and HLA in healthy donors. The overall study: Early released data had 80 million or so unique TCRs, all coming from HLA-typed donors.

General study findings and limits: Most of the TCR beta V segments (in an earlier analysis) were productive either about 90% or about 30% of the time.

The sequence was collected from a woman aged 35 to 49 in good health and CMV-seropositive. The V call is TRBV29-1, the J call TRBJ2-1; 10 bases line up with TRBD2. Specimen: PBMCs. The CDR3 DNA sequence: TGCAGCGCTCGGACTAGCGGATCCTACAATGAGCAGTTCTTC. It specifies CSARTSGSYNEQFF.